The clone carrying this T cell receptor (beta chain) was observed a handful of times. Its antigen is as yet unknown. Trimming left V 3 bases short and J 4 bases short, with 9 bases between. Germline V CDR1 and CDR2: SGHTA, FQGNSA. The CDR3 sequence is 13 residues long. These data are taken from a study of PD-L1 blockade in urothelial cancer. Study summary: The study started patients on atezolizumab in the mid-2010s, giving 1,200 mg intravenously every 3 weeks. The patients had undergone anywhere from 0 to 3 prior chemotherapy regimens. Notes on the study in general: Better progression-free and overall survival followed lower pretreatment blood clonality.

Time point defined: pretreatment peripheral blood. The diagnosis in patients was locally advanced or metastatic urothelial carcinoma. Sequenced by immunoSEQ multiplex PCR; TCRdb stores in-frame clones only, minus some. The repertoire holds tens of thousands of clones, with approximately 81% as singletons. The gene calls are TRBV7-2 and TRBJ1-2, with a tentative D call TRBD1 (6 bases). The source was PBMCs, collected around atezolizumab (anti-PD-L1) treatment. This clonotype was sampled from a man between 65 and 85 years old with urothelial cancer. Here the CDR3 reads CASSLGGAYGYTF. The CDR3 region has the DNA TGTGCCAGCAGCTTGGGGGGGGCCTATGGCTACACCTTC.